Presented here are 17 T cell receptor beta chains from one specimen sequenced in a study of T cell responses to AZD1222 COVID-19 vaccine (dated by TCRdb to about 2021). The time point label, read with the paper, signifies: about 28 days (+/-7) after the second vaccine dose. The library was prepared using the immunoSEQ multiplex PCR assay. The clones in this table, taken by TCRdb from immuneACCESS, are in-frame only. Not every clone is retained; where verified, under half of the shortfall comes from an unresolved V gene, and the cause of the rest is unknown. This sample gives about 73,000 clones in total; roughly 89% of them show up just once. Of the sample, roughly a tenth falls within the top ten clones. Sample: peripheral blood, taken 28 days after the second AZD1222 dose. These receptors came from an adult who received the AZD1222 COVID-19 vaccine.

The chain uses TRBV5-6 and TRBJ1-3; possibly TRBD1 for D (5 bases). There are 15 residues in the CDR3. V was cut by 2 bases and J by 6 bases, with 15 bases left in between. In germline, CDR1 is SGHDT, CDR2 YYEEEE. CDR3 residues: CASSFRGVGENTIYF. CDR3 bases: TGTGCCAGCAGCTTTCGGGGGGTAGGCGAAAACACCATATATTTT.

The rearrangement joins TRBV18 to TRBJ2-3; the D is unclear. The length of the CDR3 is 19 residues. Germline V gene data show CDR1 as KGHSH and CDR2 as LQKENI. Trimming stripped 3 bases from V and 6 bases from J, with 28 bases between. The CDR3 loop is CASSPIYPPGAITGDTQYF. The CDR3 nucleotides are TGTGCCAGCTCACCGATCTATCCCCCAGGAGCTATTACGGGCGATACGCAGTATTTT. The variable domain in full, with the rest retrieved from reference TRBV18 and TRBJ2-3, is NAGVMQNPRHLVRRRGQEARLRCSPMKGHSHVYWYRQLPEEGLKFMVYLQKENIIDESGMPKERFSAEFPKEGPSILRIQQVVRGDSAAYFCASSPIYPPGAITGDTQYFGPGTRLTVL.

This chain connects TRBV5-6 to TRBJ1-3; maybe TRBD1 (6 bases). This CDR3 comprises 15 residues. Germline assignment: CDR1 SGHDT and CDR2 YYEEEE. The ends were cut back, 5 bases at V and 4 bases at J, with 16 bases in the middle. The CDR3 DNA follows: TGTGCCAGCAGTCTGGGGCCACAGGGAGGAAACACCATATATTTT. Its translation is CASSLGPQGGNTIYF.

The chain couples TRBV7-2 to TRBJ2-2, with D possibly TRBD1 on 5 matching bases. The germline V gene encodes CDR1 SGHTA and CDR2 FQGNSA. The ends were cut back, 5 bases at V and 2 bases at J, with 12 bases in the middle. The CDR3 loop spans 15 amino acids. CDR3 loop: CASSDLRGNTGELFF. CDR3 bases: TGTGCCAGCAGCGATCTAAGGGGAAACACCGGGGAGCTGTTTTTT.

The chain couples TRBV5-1 to TRBJ1-6, with 8 bases aligning to TRBD1. CDR1 is SGHRS, CDR2 YFSETQ, per germline. With 4 bases clipped from V and 7 bases from J, the junction kept 7 bases outside the gene matches. The CDR3 runs 15 residues. In DNA form, the CDR3 reads TGCGCCAGCAGCACCCTCGGACAGGGCAATTCACCCCTCCACTTT. This encodes CASSTLGQGNSPLHF.

The chain employs TRBV24-1 and TRBJ2-1; no firm D call. The germline gives CDR1 KGHDR, CDR2 SFDVKD. The V end was cut by 5 bases, the J end by 3 bases, with 13 bases between. The CDR3 is 15 residues long. The CDR3, as DNA: TGTGCCACCAGTGCGTTGTCTGGCCGCTACAATGAGCAGTTCTTC. This sequence encodes CATSALSGRYNEQFF.

The chain is built from TRBV9 and TRBJ2-2; D call uncertain. CDR3 length: 17 amino acids. The germline CDR1 and CDR2 sequences are SGDLS and YYNGEE. Trimming cost V 3 bases and J 4 bases, with 19 bases left between them. CDR3 protein: CASSASPDLRRTGELFF. The CDR3 DNA sequence: TGTGCCAGCAGCGCCTCCCCTGATCTGCGGCGCACCGGGGAGCTGTTTTTT.

CDR3 residues: CASSLEAGNNNEQFF. The CDR3 DNA is TGTGCCAGCAGCTTGGAGGCAGGGAACAACAATGAGCAGTTCTTC. The chain links TRBV5-4 to TRBJ2-1; D is perhaps TRBD1 (5 bases). V lost 0 bases and J lost 5, with 12 bases in between. The CDR3 contains 15 residues. CDR1 is SGHNT and CDR2 is YYREEE in the germline V gene (reference sequence).

In its sample, this clone was seen once. This chain links TRBV6-1 with TRBJ2-1; 13 nucleotides line up with TRBD2. Germline values: CDR1 MNHNS, CDR2 SASEGT. The J segment lost 12 bases and the V segment lost 0 bases, leaving 11 bases of the junction unmatched. The CDR3 loop spans 17 amino acids. CDR3 in DNA: TGTGCCAGCAGTGAAGCCCAGGGACTAGCGGGGCTCCAAGGGCAGTTCTTC. Its translation is CASSEAQGLAGLQGQFF.

This chain connects TRBV5-1 to TRBJ2-3; D may match TRBD1 or TRBD2 (5 bases each). Deletions cut 0 bases from V and 8 bases from J, with 13 bases between. CDR3 length: 14 residues. The germline V gene encodes CDR1 SGHRS and CDR2 YFSETQ. CDR3 sequence: CASSLVQGGGTQYF. In DNA, the CDR3 is TGCGCCAGCAGCTTGGTGCAGGGTGGGGGTACGCAGTATTTT.

The chain combines TRBV7-9 with TRBJ2-1; unclear D gene. Trimming left V 0 bases short and J 2 bases short, with 8 bases between. The CDR3 is 15 residues long. The germline V gene has CDR1 SEHNR and CDR2 FQNEAQ (reference sequence). The CDR3, as DNA: TGTGCCAGCAGCTTAGCGCCTATAGCCTACAATGAGCAGTTCTTC. This gives the protein CASSLAPIAYNEQFF.

J is TRBJ2-2 and V is TRBV5-4, with TRBD2 identical over 8 bases. V dropped 5 bases and J dropped 5; count of bases not matched to a gene: 11. This CDR3 is 16 amino acids long. Germline V gene lookup returns CDR1 SGHNT and CDR2 YYREEE (reference sequence). CDR3 nucleotides: TGTGCCAGCAGTCAAGTTCCGGGAGGGCGAACCGGGGAGCTGTTTTTT. Protein sequence: CASSQVPGGRTGELFF.

The chain combines TRBV15 with TRBJ1-1; 10 nucleotides align to TRBD1. The CDR3 extends over 16 amino acids. The V segment lost 5 bases and the J segment 6 bases; nucleotides outside the gene matches: 12. In germline, CDR1 is LNHNV, CDR2 YYDKDF (reference sequence). CDR3 coding DNA: TGTGCCACCAGCCGACGGGTGGGGACAGGGGTTTCTGAAGCTTTCTTT. Amino acid sequence: CATSRRVGTGVSEAFF.

The chain links TRBV7-3 to TRBJ1-1; D unresolved. This CDR3 is built from 12 residues. The germline V gene has CDR1 SGHTA and CDR2 FQGTGA. V dropped 5 bases and J dropped 7 bases, with 11 bases sitting between them. CDR3 residues: CASSQDGIEAFF. CDR3 in DNA: TGTGCCAGCAGCCAGGACGGCATTGAAGCTTTCTTT. Together with reference TRBV7-3 and TRBJ1-1, the CDR3 gives the full variable domain: GAGVSQTPSNKVTEKGKYVELRCDPISGHTALYWYRQSLGQGPEFLIYFQGTGAADDSGLPNDRFFAVRPEGSVSTLKIQRTERGDSAVYLCASSQDGIEAFFGQGTRLTVV.

The gene calls are TRBV3-1 (or the pseudogene TRBV3-2) and TRBJ2-5, with 11 bases aligning to TRBD2. This CDR3 is built from 16 residues. From germline, CDR1 is LGHDT and CDR2 YNNKEL (reference sequence). With V trimmed by 6 bases and J by 1 base, 7 bases remained unmatched. The CDR3 loop reads CASSPGLAGSQETQYF. For the CDR3, the DNA is TGTGCCAGCAGTCCCGGACTAGCGGGTTCCCAAGAGACCCAGTACTTC.

The rearrangement links TRBV5-4 to TRBJ1-6; possible D gene TRBD1, 6 bases. Germline lookup yields CDR1 SGHNT and CDR2 YYREEE (reference sequence). The CDR3 has 14 amino acids. V lost 3 bases and J lost 6, with 10 bases in between. Here the CDR3 DNA reads TGTGCCAGCAGCTGGACAGCTCTTAATTCACCCCTCCACTTT. Translation: CASSWTALNSPLHF.

This sequence joins TRBV19 and TRBJ2-3, with D maybe TRBD2 (6 bases). The length of the CDR3 is 17 residues. Germline loops: CDR1 LNHDA, CDR2 SQIVND (reference sequence). Trimming took off 1 base at V and 0 bases at J, with 14 bases between the two ends. In DNA, the CDR3 is TGTGCCAGTAGTATAGTAGTTGCCAGCGGGAGCACAGATACGCAGTATTTT. Its translation is CASSIVVASGSTDTQYF. Combining the CDR3 with reference TRBV19 and TRBJ2-3 gives the whole variable domain DGGITQSPKYLFRKEGQNVTLSCEQNLNHDAMYWYRQDPGQGLRLIYYSQIVNDFQKGDIAEGYSVSREKKESFPLTVTSAQKNPTAFYLCASSIVVASGSTDTQYFGPGTRLTVL.